This TCR beta chain emerged from a study of blood T cell repertoires in COVID-19. The overall study: Samples taken during acute and convalescent COVID-19 were collected in the United States, Italy and Spain. T cells, B-cell-depleted T cells, or PBMCs provided the cDNA or gDNA that served as material.

Study processing details: It was from reference gene primer amplification that nucleated cell counts were estimated. The method was immunoSEQ multiplex PCR; TCRdb's version includes in-frame clones alone and lacks a portion of them. The DNA was the basis for D and trimming; V, J and clone size are from that table. The table shows a few hundred thousand clones, with around nine tenths occurring only once. The TCR comes from a man aged 55 to 70 who had recovered from COVID-19. Sequenced sample: peripheral blood.

As DNA, the CDR3 is TGTGCCAGCAGTTTCTATGGGGGGTCGCGGGACAAAAACATTCAGTACTTC. Amino acid sequence: CASSFYGGSRDKNIQYF. V gene TRBV27 combines with J gene TRBJ2-4; a possible D gene is TRBD2 (6 bases). Trimming cost V 3 bases and J 3 bases, with 18 bases left between them. The CDR3 is made up of 17 amino acids. The germline V gene encodes CDR1 MNHEY and CDR2 SMNVEV (reference sequence).